The source of this T cell receptor (beta chain) is a study of T cell changes during pregnancy in multiple sclerosis. TCRdb's copy holds only in-frame clones and misses some; the assay was immunoSEQ multiplex PCR. The profile covers tens of thousands of clones, with about 93% appearing a single time and approximately 1% taken by the ten largest. The CDR3 covers 17 residues. Germline V gene data show CDR1 as ENHRY and CDR2 as SYGVKD. V gave up 3 bases and J gave up 5 bases; unmatched junction bases: 14. The receptor's source is a female donor with multiple sclerosis, enrolled in a pregnancy study. This sequence joins TRBV10-3 and TRBJ1-1, with 8 nucleotides matching TRBD1. Material: peripheral blood, obtained in the first trimester of pregnancy. CDR3 sequence: CAISDQQGDLWRTEAFF. The CDR3 DNA is TGTGCCATCAGTGATCAACAGGGGGACCTATGGAGGACTGAAGCTTTCTTT.